In its sample, the clone carrying this TCR beta chain was seen many times. What was amplified from RNA transcripts were TCR beta CDR3 regions. The study used the HTBI primer set for a first-round RT-PCR of the TCR CDR3. A single record per CDR3 protein comes from TCRdb applying MiXCR to the multiplex PCR reads. Among some 740,000 distinct CDR3 sequences listed, less than 15% were seen once. This record comes from a study of T cells in Graves' hyperthyroidism and ophthalmopathy. Study overall: Before any treatment, at initial diagnosis, peripheral blood was collected.

The study defined stable Graves' hyperthyroidism as no ophthalmopathy progression within 18 months. Hyperthyroidism in the patients, aged 18 to 65, was newly diagnosed and under 2 months in duration. Each diagnosis was grounded in clinical symptoms, serum thyroxine and TRAb, thyroid ultrasound, and orbital computed tomography. V gave up 5 bases and J gave up 2 bases; unmatched junction bases: 6. The length of the CDR3 is 16 residues. CDR1 is SGHAT and CDR2 is FQDESV in the germline V gene (reference sequence). The chain carries TRBV11-1 and TRBJ2-4; 10 positions match TRBD1. Source material: blood. The clonotype originates from a woman under 30 with Graves' hyperthyroidism. The CDR3 DNA reads as TGTGCCAGCAGCCGAAGGGACAGGGGAACCAAAAACATTCAGTACTTC. Translation: CASSRRDRGTKNIQYF.